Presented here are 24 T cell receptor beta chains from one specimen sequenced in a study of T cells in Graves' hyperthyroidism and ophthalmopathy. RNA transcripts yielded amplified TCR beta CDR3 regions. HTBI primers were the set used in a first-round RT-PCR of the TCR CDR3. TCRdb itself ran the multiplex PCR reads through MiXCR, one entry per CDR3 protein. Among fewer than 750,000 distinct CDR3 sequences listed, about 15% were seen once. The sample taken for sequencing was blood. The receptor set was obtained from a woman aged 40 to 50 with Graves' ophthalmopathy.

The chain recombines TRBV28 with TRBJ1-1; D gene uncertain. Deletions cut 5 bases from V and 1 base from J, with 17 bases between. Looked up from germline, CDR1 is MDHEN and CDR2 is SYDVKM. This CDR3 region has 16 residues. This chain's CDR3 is CASSESLFSENTEAFF. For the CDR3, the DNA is TGTGCCAGCAGTGAATCTCTCTTCTCGGAGAACACTGAAGCTTTCTTT. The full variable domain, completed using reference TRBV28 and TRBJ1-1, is DVKVTQSSRYLVKRTGEKVFLECVQDMDHENMFWYRQDPGLGLRLIYFSYDVKMKEKGDIPEGYSVSREKKERFSLILESASTNQTSMYLCASSESLFSENTEAFFGQGTRLTVV.

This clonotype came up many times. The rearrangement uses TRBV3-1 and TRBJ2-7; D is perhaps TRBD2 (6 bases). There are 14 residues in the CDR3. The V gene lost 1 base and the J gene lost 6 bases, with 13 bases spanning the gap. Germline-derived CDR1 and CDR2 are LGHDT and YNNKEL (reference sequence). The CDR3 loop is CASSQGLRGGEQYF. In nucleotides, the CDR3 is TGTGCCAGCAGCCAAGGGCTGCGGGGAGGCGAGCAGTACTTC.

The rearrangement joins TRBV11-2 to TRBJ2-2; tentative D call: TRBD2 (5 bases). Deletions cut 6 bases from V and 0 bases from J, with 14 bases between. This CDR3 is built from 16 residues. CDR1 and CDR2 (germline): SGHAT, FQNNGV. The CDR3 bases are TGTGCCAGCAGGCCCTGGACTTTTCCGAACACCGGGGAGCTGTTTTTT. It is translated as CASRPWTFPNTGELFF.

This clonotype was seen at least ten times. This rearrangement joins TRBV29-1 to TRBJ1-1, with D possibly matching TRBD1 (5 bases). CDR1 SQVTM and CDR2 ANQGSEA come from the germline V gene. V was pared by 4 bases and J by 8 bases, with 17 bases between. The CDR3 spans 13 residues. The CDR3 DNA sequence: TGCAGCGTTGTGGGGGGGAAAGTATTAGAAGCTTTCTTT. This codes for CSVVGGKVLEAFF.

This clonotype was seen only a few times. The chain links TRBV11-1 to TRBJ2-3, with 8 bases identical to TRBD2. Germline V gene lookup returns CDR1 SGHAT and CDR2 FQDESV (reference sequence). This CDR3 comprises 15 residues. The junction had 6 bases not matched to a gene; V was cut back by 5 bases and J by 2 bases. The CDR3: CASSAGGVYTDTQYF. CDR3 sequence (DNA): TGTGCCAGCAGCGCCGGGGGGGTATACACAGATACGCAGTATTTT.

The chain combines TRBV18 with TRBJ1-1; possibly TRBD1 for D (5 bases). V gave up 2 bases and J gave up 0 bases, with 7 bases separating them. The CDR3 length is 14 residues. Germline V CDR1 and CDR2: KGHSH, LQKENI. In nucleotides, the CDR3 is TGTGCCAGCTCACCAGGGGCCCTGAACACTGAAGCTTTCTTT. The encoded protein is CASSPGALNTEAFF.

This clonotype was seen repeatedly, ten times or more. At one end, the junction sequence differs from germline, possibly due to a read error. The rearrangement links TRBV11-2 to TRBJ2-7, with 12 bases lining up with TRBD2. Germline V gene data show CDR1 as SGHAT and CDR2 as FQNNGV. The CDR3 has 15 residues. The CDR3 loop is CANSPGLAGHYEQYF. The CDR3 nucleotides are TGTGCCAACAGCCCCGGACTAGCGGGACACTACGAGCAGTACTTC.

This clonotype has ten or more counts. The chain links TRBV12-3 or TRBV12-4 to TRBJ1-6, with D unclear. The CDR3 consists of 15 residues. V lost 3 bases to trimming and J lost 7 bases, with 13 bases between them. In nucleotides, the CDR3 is TGTGCCAGCAGTTTGACACTCCCAGACAATTCACCCCTCCACTTT. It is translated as CASSLTLPDNSPLHF.

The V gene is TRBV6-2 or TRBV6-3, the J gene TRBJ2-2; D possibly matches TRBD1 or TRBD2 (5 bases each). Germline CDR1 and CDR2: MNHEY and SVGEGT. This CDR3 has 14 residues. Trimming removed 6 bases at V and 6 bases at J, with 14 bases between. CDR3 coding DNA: TGTGCCAGCAGCTCCTTCGGGACCTCCGGGGAGCTGTTTTTT. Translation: CASSSFGTSGELFF.

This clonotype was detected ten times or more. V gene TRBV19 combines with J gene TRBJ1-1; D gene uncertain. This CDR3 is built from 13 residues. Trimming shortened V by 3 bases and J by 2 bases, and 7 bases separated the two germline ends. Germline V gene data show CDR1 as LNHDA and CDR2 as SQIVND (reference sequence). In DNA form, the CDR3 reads TGTGCCAGTAGTATTAGCGAAAACACTGAAGCTTTCTTT. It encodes CASSISENTEAFF. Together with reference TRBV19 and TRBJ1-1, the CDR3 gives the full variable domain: DGGITQSPKYLFRKEGQNVTLSCEQNLNHDAMYWYRQDPGQGLRLIYYSQIVNDFQKGDIAEGYSVSREKKESFPLTVTSAQKNPTAFYLCASSISENTEAFFGQGTRLTVV.

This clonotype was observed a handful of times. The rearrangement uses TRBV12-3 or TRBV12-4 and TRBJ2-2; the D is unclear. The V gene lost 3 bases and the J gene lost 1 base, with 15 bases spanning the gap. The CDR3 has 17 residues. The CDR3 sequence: CASSFVGGYQNTGELFF. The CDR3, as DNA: TGTGCCAGCAGTTTTGTCGGCGGCTACCAGAACACCGGGGAGCTGTTTTTT.

CDR3 loop: CSASSMEGAGGYTF. The CDR3, as DNA: TGCAGTGCTAGCTCCATGGAGGGGGCGGGTGGCTACACCTTC. The chain employs TRBV20-1 and TRBJ1-2, with 7 positions matching TRBD1. Looked up from germline, CDR1 is DFQATT and CDR2 is SNEGSKA (reference sequence). J lost 7 bases, V lost 3 bases, and 11 bases had no gene match. The length of the CDR3 is 14 residues.

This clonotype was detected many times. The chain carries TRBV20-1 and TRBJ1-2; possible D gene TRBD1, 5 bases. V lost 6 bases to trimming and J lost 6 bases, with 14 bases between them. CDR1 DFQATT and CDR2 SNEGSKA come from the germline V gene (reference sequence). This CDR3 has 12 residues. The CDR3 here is CSARTYSDGYTF. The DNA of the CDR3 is TGCAGTGCGAGGACATATTCGGATGGCTACACCTTC.

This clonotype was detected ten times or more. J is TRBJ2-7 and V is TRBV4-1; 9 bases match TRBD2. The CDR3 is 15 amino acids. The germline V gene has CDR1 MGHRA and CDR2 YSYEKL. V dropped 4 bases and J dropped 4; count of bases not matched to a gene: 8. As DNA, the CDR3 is TGCGCCAGCAGCCGAGGGCGGGAGGGAGGTTACGAGCAGTACTTC. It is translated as CASSRGREGGYEQYF.

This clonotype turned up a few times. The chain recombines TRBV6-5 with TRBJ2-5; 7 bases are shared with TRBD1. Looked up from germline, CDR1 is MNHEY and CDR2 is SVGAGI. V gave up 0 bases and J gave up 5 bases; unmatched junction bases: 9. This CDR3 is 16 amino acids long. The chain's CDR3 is CASSYSSRQGGETQYF. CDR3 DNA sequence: TGTGCCAGCAGTTACTCGTCCCGACAGGGTGGGGAGACCCAGTACTTC.

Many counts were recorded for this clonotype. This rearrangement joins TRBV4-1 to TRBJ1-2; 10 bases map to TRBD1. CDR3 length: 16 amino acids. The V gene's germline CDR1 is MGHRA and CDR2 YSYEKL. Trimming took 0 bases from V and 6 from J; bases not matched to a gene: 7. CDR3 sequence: CASSQERTGGGNGYTF. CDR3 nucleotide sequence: TGCGCCAGCAGCCAAGAAAGGACAGGGGGTGGAAATGGCTACACCTTC.

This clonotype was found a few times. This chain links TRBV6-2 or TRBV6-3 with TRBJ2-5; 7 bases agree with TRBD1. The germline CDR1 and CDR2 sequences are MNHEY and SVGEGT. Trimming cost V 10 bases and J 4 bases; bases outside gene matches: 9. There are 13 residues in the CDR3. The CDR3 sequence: CANRAQGTETQYF. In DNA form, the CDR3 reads TGTGCCAACCGAGCACAGGGGACAGAGACCCAGTACTTC.

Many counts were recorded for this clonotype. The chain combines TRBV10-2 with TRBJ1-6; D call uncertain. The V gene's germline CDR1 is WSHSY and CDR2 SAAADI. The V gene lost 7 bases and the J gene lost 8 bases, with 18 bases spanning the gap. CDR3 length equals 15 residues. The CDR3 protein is CASKLGVFEDSPLHF. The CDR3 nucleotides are TGCGCCAGCAAGCTTGGGGTATTCGAGGATTCACCCCTCCACTTT.

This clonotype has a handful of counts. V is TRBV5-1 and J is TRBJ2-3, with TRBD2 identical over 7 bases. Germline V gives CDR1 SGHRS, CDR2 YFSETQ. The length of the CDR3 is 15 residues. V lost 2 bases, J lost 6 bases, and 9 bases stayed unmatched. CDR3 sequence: CASSFTGTKEDTQYF. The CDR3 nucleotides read TGCGCCAGCAGCTTTACCGGGACTAAGGAGGATACGCAGTATTTT.

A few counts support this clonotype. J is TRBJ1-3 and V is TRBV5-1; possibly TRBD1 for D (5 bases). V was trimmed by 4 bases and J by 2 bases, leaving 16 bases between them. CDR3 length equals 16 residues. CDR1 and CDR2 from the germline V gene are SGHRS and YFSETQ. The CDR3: CASSAGWGLAGNTIYF. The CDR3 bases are TGCGCCAGCAGCGCTGGATGGGGGTTGGCTGGAAACACCATATATTTT.

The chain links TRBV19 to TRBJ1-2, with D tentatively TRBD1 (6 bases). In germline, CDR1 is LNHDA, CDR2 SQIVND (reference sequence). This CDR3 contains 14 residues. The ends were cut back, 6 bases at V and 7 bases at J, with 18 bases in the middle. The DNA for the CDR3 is TGTGCCAGTAGATCGGGACATATGGTGCTTGGCTACACCTTC. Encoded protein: CASRSGHMVLGYTF.

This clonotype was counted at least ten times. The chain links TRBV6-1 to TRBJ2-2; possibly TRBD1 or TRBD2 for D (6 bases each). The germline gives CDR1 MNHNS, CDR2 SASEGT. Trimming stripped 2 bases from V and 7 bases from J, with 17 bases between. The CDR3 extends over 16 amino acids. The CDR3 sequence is CASSEIRGGYGGELFF. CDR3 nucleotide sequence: TGTGCCAGCAGTGAAATCAGAGGGGGGTATGGCGGGGAGCTGTTTTTT.

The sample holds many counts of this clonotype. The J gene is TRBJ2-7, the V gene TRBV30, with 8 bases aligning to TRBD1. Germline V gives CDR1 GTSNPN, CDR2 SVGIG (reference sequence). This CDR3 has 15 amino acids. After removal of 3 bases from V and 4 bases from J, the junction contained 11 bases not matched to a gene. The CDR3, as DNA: TGTGCCTGGAGCGACACTACGACAGGGGATTACGAGCAGTACTTC. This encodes CAWSDTTTGDYEQYF.

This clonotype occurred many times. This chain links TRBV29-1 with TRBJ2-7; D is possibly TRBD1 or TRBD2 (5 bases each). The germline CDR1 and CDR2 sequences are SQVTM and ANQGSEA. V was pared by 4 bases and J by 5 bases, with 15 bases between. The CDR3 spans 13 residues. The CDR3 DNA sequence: TGCAGCGTTGTGCCGGGACCAGGAAACGAGCAGTACTTC. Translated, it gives CSVVPGPGNEQYF.